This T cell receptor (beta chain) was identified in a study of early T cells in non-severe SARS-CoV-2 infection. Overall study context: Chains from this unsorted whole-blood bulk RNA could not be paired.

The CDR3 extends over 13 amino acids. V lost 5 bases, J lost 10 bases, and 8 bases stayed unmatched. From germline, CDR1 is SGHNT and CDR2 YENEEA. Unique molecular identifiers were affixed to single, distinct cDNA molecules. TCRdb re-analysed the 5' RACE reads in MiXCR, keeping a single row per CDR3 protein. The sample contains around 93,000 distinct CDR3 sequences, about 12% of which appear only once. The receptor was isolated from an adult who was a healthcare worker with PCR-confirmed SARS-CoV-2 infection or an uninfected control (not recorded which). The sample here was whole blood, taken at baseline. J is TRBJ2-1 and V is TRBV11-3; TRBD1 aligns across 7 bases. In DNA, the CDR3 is TGTGCCAGCAGCCCCGACAGGGTAGAAGAGCAGTTCTTC. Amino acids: CASSPDRVEEQFF.